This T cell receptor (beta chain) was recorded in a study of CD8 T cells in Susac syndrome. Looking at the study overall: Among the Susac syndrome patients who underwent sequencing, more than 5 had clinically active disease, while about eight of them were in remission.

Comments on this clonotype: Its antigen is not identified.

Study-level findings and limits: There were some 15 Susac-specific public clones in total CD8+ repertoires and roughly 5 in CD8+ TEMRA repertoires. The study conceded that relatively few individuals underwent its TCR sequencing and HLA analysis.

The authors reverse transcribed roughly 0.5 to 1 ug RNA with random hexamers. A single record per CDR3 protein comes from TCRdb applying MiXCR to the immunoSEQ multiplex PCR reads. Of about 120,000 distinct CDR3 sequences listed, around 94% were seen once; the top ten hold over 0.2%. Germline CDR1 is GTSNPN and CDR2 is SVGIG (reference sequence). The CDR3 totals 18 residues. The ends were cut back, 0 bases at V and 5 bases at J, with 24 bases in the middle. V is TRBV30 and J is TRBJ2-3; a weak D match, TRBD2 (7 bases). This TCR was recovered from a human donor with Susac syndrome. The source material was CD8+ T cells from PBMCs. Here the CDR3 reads CAWSVPPRPGGPEDTQYF. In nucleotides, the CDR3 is TGTGCCTGGAGTGTACCGCCCCGGCCCGGGGGGCCTGAAGATACGCAGTATTTT. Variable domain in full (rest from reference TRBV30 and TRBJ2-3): SQTIHQWPATLVQPVGSPLSLECTVEGTSNPNLYWYRQAAGRGLQLLFYSVGIGQISSEVPQNLSASRPQDRQFILSSKKLLLSDSGFYLCAWSVPPRPGGPEDTQYFGPGTRLTVL.